The 28 T cell receptor beta chains reported below all come from one sample, sequenced in a study of blood T cell repertoires in COVID-19. TCRdb's table, derived via immunoSEQ multiplex PCR, lists solely in-frame clones and lacks some. Among around 400,000 clones, 85% to 90% were seen once, and the ten largest hold about 1.7%. Sequencing used PBMCs or T cells enriched from blood (not recorded which). These TCRs come from a woman aged 25 to 45 who had recovered from COVID-19.

The rearrangement uses TRBV2 and TRBJ1-2, with 8 bases aligning to TRBD1. Trimming removed 6 bases from V and 6 bases from J; junction bases left unmatched: 6. The CDR3 spans 13 residues. Per the germline V gene, CDR1 is SNHLY and CDR2 is FYNNEI. The CDR3 region has the DNA TGTGCCAGCAGAGGACAGGGCGACAATGGCTACACCTTC. Encoded protein: CASRGQGDNGYTF.

This chain uses TRBV5-6 with TRBJ2-2; D perhaps matches TRBD1 (5 bases). The CDR3 runs 16 residues. V was clipped by 4 bases and J by 2 bases, with 15 bases between them. Germline V gene lookup returns CDR1 SGHDT and CDR2 YYEEEE. CDR3 bases: TGTGCCAGCAGCCCAGCACGACAGAGAAACACCGGGGAGCTGTTTTTT. The encoded protein is CASSPARQRNTGELFF. Based on the CDR3 plus reference TRBV5-6 and TRBJ2-2, the full variable domain is DAGVTQSPTHLIKTRGQQVTLRCSPKSGHDTVSWYQQALGQGPQFIFQYYEEEERQRGNFPDRFSGHQFPNYSSELNVNALLLGDSALYLCASSPARQRNTGELFFGEGSRLTVL.

This chain links TRBV12-5 with TRBJ2-1; TRBD2 matches 7 bases. The CDR3 runs to 15 residues. With 1 base clipped from V and 9 bases from J, the junction kept 9 bases outside the gene matches. Germline CDR1 LGHNT, CDR2 FRNRAP. CDR3 region: CASGLGLRGYGEQFF. The CDR3 DNA sequence: TGTGCTAGTGGTTTGGGTCTGCGGGGGTACGGTGAGCAGTTCTTC.

V usage is TRBV5-1 and J usage is TRBJ2-7; D unresolved. This CDR3 is 13 amino acids long. Germline-derived CDR1 and CDR2 are SGHRS and YFSETQ. Trimming cost V 4 bases and J 2 bases, with 10 bases left between them. CDR3 sequence reads: CASSLNSPYEQYF. In nucleotides, the CDR3 is TGCGCCAGCAGCCTAAACAGCCCCTACGAGCAGTACTTC.

The chain uses TRBV28 and TRBJ2-7; possibly TRBD1 for D (6 bases). The CDR3 totals 16 residues. V was cut by 3 bases and J by 2 bases, with 17 bases left in between. Per germline, CDR1 MDHEN and CDR2 SYDVKM. CDR3: CASSLGQGPNPYEQYF. CDR3 sequence (DNA): TGTGCCAGCAGTTTGGGGCAGGGGCCGAATCCCTACGAGCAGTACTTC. The entire variable domain, with the rest obtained from reference TRBV28 and TRBJ2-7, is as follows: DVKVTQSSRYLVKRTGEKVFLECVQDMDHENMFWYRQDPGLGLRLIYFSYDVKMKEKGDIPEGYSVSREKKERFSLILESASTNQTSMYLCASSLGQGPNPYEQYFGPGTRLTVT.

The V call is TRBV4-2, the J call TRBJ2-3, with a tentative D call TRBD1 (6 bases). The CDR3 extends over 17 amino acids. CDR1 LGHNA and CDR2 YNFKEQ come from the germline V gene. Deletions cut 2 bases from V and 7 bases from J, with 22 bases between. The CDR3 bases are TGTGCCAGCAGCCAATCAGAGGGGGACCCGCGGGTAAATACGCAGTATTTT. It encodes CASSQSEGDPRVNTQYF.

The rearrangement joins TRBV30 to TRBJ2-7; D unclear. V was trimmed by 2 bases and J by 5 bases, leaving 16 bases between them. The CDR3 totals 14 residues. Germline V gene lookup returns CDR1 GTSNPN and CDR2 SVGIG (reference sequence). This CDR3 reads CAWSSYVGLDEQYF. In nucleotides, the CDR3 is TGTGCCTGGAGTTCATACGTTGGCCTCGACGAGCAGTACTTC. The full variable domain, its missing parts supplied by reference TRBV30 and TRBJ2-7, is SQTIHQWPATLVQPVGSPLSLECTVEGTSNPNLYWYRQAAGRGLQLLFYSVGIGQISSEVPQNLSASRPQDRQFILSSKKLLLSDSGFYLCAWSSYVGLDEQYFGPGTRLTVT.

The V call is TRBV6-5, the J call TRBJ2-1; possibly TRBD1 for D (6 bases). Germline CDR1 and CDR2: MNHEY and SVGAGI. The CDR3 length is 15 residues. The V and J ends lost 4 bases and 0 bases respectively, with 10 bases between them. The CDR3 coding sequence is TGTGCCAGCAGTTCCAGGGGTAGCTCCTACAATGAGCAGTTCTTC. Its protein product is CASSSRGSSYNEQFF.

This chain links TRBV15 with TRBJ2-5, with a weak D call TRBD2 (5 bases). The germline CDR1 and CDR2 sequences are LNHNV and YYDKDF (reference sequence). The CDR3 consists of 13 residues. V was cut by 1 base and J by 5 bases, with 8 bases left in between. CDR3 protein: CATSRAGFETQYF. The DNA for the CDR3 is TGTGCCACCAGCAGAGCGGGGTTCGAGACCCAGTACTTC.

The V and J genes are TRBV3-1 (or the pseudogene TRBV3-2) and TRBJ2-7; 7 positions agree with TRBD2. The germline CDR1 and CDR2 sequences are LGHDT and YNNKEL (reference sequence). V lost 1 base and J lost 4; bases outside the gene matches: 10. CDR3 length: 16 amino acids. The CDR3: CASSQVFTGGGYEQYF. CDR3 nucleotides: TGTGCCAGCAGCCAAGTCTTCACGGGAGGAGGATACGAGCAGTACTTC.

V gene TRBV6-6 combines with J gene TRBJ1-1; 9 positions match TRBD1. V lost 5 bases to trimming and J lost 1 base; unmatched junction nucleotides: 8. The CDR3 has 16 amino acids. Germline V lookup: CDR1 MNHNY, CDR2 SVGAGI (reference sequence). The CDR3 here is CASSPREDRGNTEAFF. DNA of the CDR3: TGTGCCAGCAGTCCTAGGGAGGACAGGGGGAACACTGAAGCTTTCTTT.

The rearrangement links TRBV7-6 to TRBJ1-3; no definite D call. V was trimmed by 3 bases and J by 0 bases, leaving 6 bases between them. Germline CDR1 reads SGHVS; CDR2 reads FNYEAQ. This CDR3 has 14 residues. Written as DNA, the CDR3 is TGTGCCAGCAGCTTCTTCGGCTCTGGAAACACCATATATTTT. It yields the protein CASSFFGSGNTIYF.

This clone was counted a single time. The chain combines TRBV30 with TRBJ2-7; maybe TRBD1 (6 bases). Germline V gene sequence: CDR1 GTSNPN, CDR2 SVGIG (reference sequence). The germline V and J ends were trimmed by 2 bases and 2 bases, with 10 bases remaining between them. This CDR3 contains 13 residues. The CDR3 sequence is CAWSQDRTYEQYF. The CDR3 coding sequence is TGTGCCTGGAGTCAGGACAGAACCTACGAGCAGTACTTC.

CDR3 nucleotide sequence: TGTGCCAGCAGCCCCACGGGACAGACGAACACTGAAGCTTTCTTT. Translating gives CASSPTGQTNTEAFF. The chain has TRBV2 and TRBJ1-1; 7 bases are a match to TRBD1. The V and J ends lost 6 bases and 1 base, in that order; junction bases with no gene match: 8. Germline CDR1 SNHLY, CDR2 FYNNEI. The CDR3 runs to 15 residues.

This chain links TRBV19 with TRBJ1-2; 9 bases match TRBD1. The V gene end was trimmed by 6 bases and the J gene end by 4 bases; junction bases not matched to a gene: 3. This CDR3 is 13 amino acids long. Germline V gives CDR1 LNHDA, CDR2 SQIVND (reference sequence). The CDR3 here is CASRPGQGYGYTF. CDR3 nucleotide sequence: TGTGCCAGTAGGCCGGGACAGGGCTATGGCTACACCTTC.

The J gene is TRBJ2-7, the V gene TRBV12-3 or TRBV12-4; D gene uncertain. The CDR3 covers 12 residues. Trimming took off 6 bases at V and 9 bases at J, with 15 bases between the two ends. As DNA, the CDR3 is TGTGCCAGCAGCCCGAATAGTTTTAGGCAGTACTTC. Translation gives CASSPNSFRQYF.

V usage is TRBV5-6 and J usage is TRBJ2-1; D call uncertain. V was trimmed by 2 bases and J by 1 base, leaving 7 bases between them. Germline CDR1 and CDR2: SGHDT and YYEEEE. This CDR3 region has 14 residues. The CDR3 region has the DNA TGTGCCAGCAGCTTAGTAGAATCCTACAATGAGCAGTTCTTC. It is translated as CASSLVESYNEQFF.

The chain combines TRBV6-5 with TRBJ2-7, with D possibly matching TRBD1 (6 bases). This CDR3 is built from 14 residues. Germline CDR1 MNHEY, CDR2 SVGAGI. V gave up 5 bases and J gave up 4 bases, with 15 bases separating them. The CDR3 DNA reads TGTGCCAGCAGTAACCCAGGGGATTTATACGAGCAGTACTTC. Translating gives CASSNPGDLYEQYF.

A few counts support this clone. The V call is TRBV19, the J call TRBJ1-1; 7 bases align to TRBD1. This CDR3 has 14 residues. The germline V gene has CDR1 LNHDA and CDR2 SQIVND (reference sequence). V shed 6 bases and J 1 base; nucleotides not matched to a gene: 5. The CDR3 region is CASSHDRANTEAFF. The CDR3 DNA reads as TGTGCCAGTAGCCATGACAGGGCGAACACTGAAGCTTTCTTT.

The V and J genes are TRBV14 and TRBJ1-2, with D maybe TRBD1 (6 bases). Between the trimmed V and J ends, which lost 4 bases and 3 bases, there was a span of 18 bases. The CDR3 length is 16 residues. Germline CDR1 SGHDN, CDR2 FVKESK. The DNA for the CDR3 is TGTGCCAGCAGCCCAACGAACAGGGATTTCGACTATGGCTACACCTTC. The encoded protein is CASSPTNRDFDYGYTF.

This clone appeared once. V gene TRBV4-3 combines with J gene TRBJ1-1; D might be TRBD1 (5 bases). From germline, CDR1 is LGHNA and CDR2 YSLEER. The V gene lost 3 bases and the J gene lost 4 bases, with 12 bases spanning the gap. CDR3 length equals 14 residues. The CDR3 here is CASSQGPGITEAFF. DNA for the CDR3: TGCGCCAGCAGCCAGGGCCCAGGGATCACTGAAGCTTTCTTT.

The gene calls are TRBV27 and TRBJ1-6, with a weak D call TRBD1 (6 bases). The CDR3 is 15 residues long. Germline V gives CDR1 MNHEY, CDR2 SMNVEV (reference sequence). V shed 4 bases and J shed 5 bases, with 12 bases lying between them. CDR3 sequence reads: CASSSRRGNNSPLHF. The DNA for the CDR3 is TGTGCCAGCAGTTCCCGCAGGGGAAATAATTCACCCCTCCACTTT.

The chain uses TRBV10-3 and TRBJ1-2, with D possibly being TRBD1 (5 bases). This CDR3 has 14 residues. The V end lost 4 bases, the J end lost 4 bases, and 13 bases lay between the germline ends. Germline values: CDR1 ENHRY, CDR2 SYGVKD. The CDR3 coding sequence is TGTGCCATCAGTGCGAGGGACTCTCTCTATGGCTACACCTTC. This sequence encodes CAISARDSLYGYTF.

This chain connects TRBV19 to TRBJ1-3, with 7 positions matching TRBD1. The germline V gene has CDR1 LNHDA and CDR2 SQIVND (reference sequence). This CDR3 region has 15 residues. Trimming removed 2 bases from V and 0 bases from J; junction bases left unmatched: 1. The DNA of the CDR3 is TGTGCCAGTAGTATATCAGGGGGCTCTGGAAACACCATATATTTT. Translated, it gives CASSISGGSGNTIYF.

The chain links TRBV7-9 to TRBJ1-3; D is uncertain. Trimming shortened V by 7 bases and J by 3 bases, and 10 bases separated the two germline ends. Germline CDR1 SEHNR, CDR2 FQNEAQ (reference sequence). The CDR3 runs to 13 residues. This CDR3 is CASMASGGNTIYF. The CDR3 DNA follows: TGTGCCAGCATGGCCTCTGGTGGAAACACCATATATTTT.

The genes are TRBV9 and TRBJ1-3; TRBD1 agrees at 10 bases. There are 16 residues in the CDR3. V dropped 3 bases and J dropped 3; count of bases not matched to a gene: 6. The germline CDR1 and CDR2 sequences are SGDLS and YYNGEE. The CDR3 DNA sequence: TGTGCCAGCAGCGGGGTTGACAGGGGGCATGGAAACACCATATATTTT. Protein sequence: CASSGVDRGHGNTIYF.

V and J are TRBV20-1 and TRBJ2-7; maybe TRBD2 (6 bases). Germline values: CDR1 DFQATT, CDR2 SNEGSKA (reference sequence). This CDR3 comprises 13 residues. V lost 3 bases to trimming and J lost 6 bases, with 15 bases between them. The CDR3 bases are TGCAGTGCTAGTCGGGGGAGTCGTCTCGAGCAGTACTTC. Its translation is CSASRGSRLEQYF.

The chain uses TRBV5-8 and TRBJ2-1, with 7 positions matching TRBD2. V was pared by 4 bases and J by 5 bases, with 6 bases of the junction left unmatched. The CDR3 length is 14 residues. Germline V gene data show CDR1 as SGHTS and CDR2 as YDEGEE. For the CDR3, the DNA is TGTGCCAGCAGCCTTGGACTAGTTAACAATGAGCAGTTCTTC. Protein product: CASSLGLVNNEQFF.